Sequencing of this TCR beta chain was carried out in a study of T cell clonotyping in hematopoietic cell transplantation. Study-level results: Graft donor and pretransplant recipient Inverse Simpson Index values predicted broader posttransplant TCR diversity.

The repertoire was sequenced with immunoSEQ multiplex PCR; TCRdb's copy has only in-frame clones and lacks some. The data hold about 16,000 clones, with less than 80% observed a single time. Trimming removed 1 base at V and 3 bases at J, with 7 bases between. Germline assignment: CDR1 LNHDA and CDR2 SQIVND (reference sequence). This CDR3 contains 14 residues. The table lists this clone with a few counts. Its antigen is not identified. The chain recombines TRBV19 with TRBJ2-1, with D tentatively TRBD2 (6 bases). Here the sequenced sample was PBMCs, taken 30 days after allogeneic stem cell transplant. The sequence was collected from a male patient in his forties or fifties who had an allogeneic stem cell transplant from an unrelated donor, so T cells may come from the graft donor. Some clones in this sample may be carry-over from other donors' samples. CDR3 sequence reads: CASSIVAVYNEQFF. The DNA of the CDR3 is TGTGCCAGTAGTATAGTAGCGGTCTACAATGAGCAGTTCTTC.